The sequence of this T cell receptor beta chain was determined in a study of blood T cells in healthy people across ages (dated by TCRdb to about 2015). For context, the study as a whole: Template switching captured roughly one uniquely barcoded TCR beta cDNA molecule per two T cells in model experiments. Using deep sequencing normalized with unique cDNA molecular identifiers, the study measured how TCR beta repertoire diversity changes with age. Donors were grouped into four age groups: young (average about 15 years), middle-aged (about 40), aged (roughly 67) and long-lived (around 82). To avoid experimental bias, donors of different ages were randomly spread across the sequencing lanes. For two donors (one aged 18 to 30 and one aged 80 or older), the study analyzed two additional independent replicas of 1 million unique cDNA reads from the same blood draw.

What the study reported, not specific to this receptor: Observed TCR beta diversity per million T cells fell roughly linearly with age, and a significant reduction was already apparent by age approximately 41. The CMV infection status of donors was not known, potentially confounding age-related changes in expanded clonotypes. Because profiling used bulk unsorted PBMCs, naive and antigen-experienced compartments could not be compared conclusively. Compared with the aged group, the long-lived group had more naive CD4+ T cells, fewer expanded clones and increased TCR diversity, suggesting age selection. There was a strong correlation between observed TCR beta diversity and the percentage of naive T cells measured by flow cytometry. Estimates of total diversity from one million sequenced T cells were regarded as lower bounds and underestimates.

A note on this clonotype: Its antigen specificity is not known. No base qualities exist here, and no much larger clone lies one base off it.

The 40 or so donors, aged roughly 6 to 100 years, were systemically healthy Caucasian individuals from Russia. Each donor gave about 9.7 milliliters of peripheral blood, drawn into EDTA-treated Vacutainer tubes. Ficoll-Paque density-gradient centrifugation was used to isolate PBMCs, with at least 6 million obtained per sample. Total RNA was extracted from PBMCs with Trizol reagent, with at least 5.5 micrograms obtained per sample. Naive CD45RAhigh/CD27high T cell percentages were measured by flow cytometry on a PBMC aliquot from every donor. The CDR3, cysteine through phenylalanine, is 14 amino acids long. Just the 42-base CDR3 DNA is kept, in frame starting at base 1. Deletion took 7 bases off V and 0 bases off J, with a span of 13 bases between the germline ends. In the germline V gene, CDR1 corresponds to SGHRS and CDR2 to YFSETQ. The library was prepared using 5' RACE. The second PCR ran for roughly 7 to 12 cycles and used a J-beta primer mix along with a sample-barcoded 5' primer. A template-switch 5' adaptor carrying 12 random nucleotides introduced a unique molecular identifier onto each TCR beta cDNA molecule. At least 2.5 million CDR3-containing paired-end reads were obtained from each sample. The Mint cDNA synthesis kit, primed by a TRBC-specific oligonucleotide, was used to synthesize first-strand cDNA from all RNA. Following uracil-DNA glycosylase treatment, a first 18-cycle PCR with universal primers M1SS and BC2_uni_R was performed on all cDNA. As for how the authors treated the data: For normalization, 1 million high-quality reads, each with a distinct molecular identifier, were randomly selected from each sample. Reads sharing molecular identifiers were discarded rather than binned into consensus sequences. MiTCR, set to a Q25 quality threshold and the strictest error-elimination algorithm, was used for CDR3 identification, clonotype clustering and error correction. A nonparametric unseen species model with Euler transformation was used to estimate lower-bound total TCR beta diversity. The public reads were quality trimmed at Q25 with fastp and then assembled into clones with MiXCR by TCRdb, keeping productive beta chains. Each entry merges the rows of one CDR3 protein and shows their most common DNA and genes. V and J calls and clone size were set by TCRdb, not the authors. This sample comprises some 1,800,000 distinct CDR3 sequences, around 42% of them detected only once. More than 20% of the sample belongs to the ten largest clones.

The rearrangement joined TRBV5-1 to TRBJ1-1; a weak D assignment points to TRBD1 (5 bases agree). The origin of this receptor is a human donor in good health. The specimen sequenced was blood. The base sequence is TGCGCCAGCGGGGGAGCCGGAATGAACACTGAAGCTTTCTTT. Its protein product is CASGGAGMNTEAFF.